The 18 T cell receptor beta chains below all came from one sample that was sequenced in a study of tumor-infiltrating lymphocytes in primary liver carcinoma. From unsorted bulk tissue weighing roughly 17-34 mg, DNA and RNA were co-extracted. TCR beta cDNA was prepared out of around 460 ng total RNA by means of a constant-region primer. Slightly modified ARM-PCR, run as three nested multiplex PCR rounds, produced the TCR beta libraries. Running about 11 cycles apiece, the first two PCR rounds relied on TRBV1-TRBV30 forward primers together with a C-beta reverse primer. Each CDR3 protein is one row after TCRdb ran MiXCR on the multiplex PCR reads. The profile covers approximately 110,000 distinct CDR3 sequences, with 64% appearing a single time and less than 10% taken by the ten largest. Sequencing was performed on liver tumor tissue from sampling region 3. As to subset: tumor region T3, left-lateral pole. These receptors were collected from a woman in her sixties or seventies with primary liver carcinoma and hepatitis B virus infection.

To note about this clonotype: This is likely a read error, given that the CDR3 carries no conserved phenylalanine or tryptophan at its end. V usage is TRBV5-1 and J usage is TRBJ2-3, with 9 bases that match TRBD2. J was trimmed by 3 bases and V by 1 base; bases with no gene match: 12. The germline V gene has CDR1 SGHRS and CDR2 YFSETQ. This CDR3 comprises 18 residues. The CDR3: CASSLRVAGEVGTDTQYI. The CDR3 nucleotides read TGCGCCAGCAGCTTGAGAGTAGCGGGAGAGGTTGGGACAGATACGCAGTATATT.

This clonotype was recorded at least ten times. This rearrangement joins TRBV6-5 to TRBJ2-1; no definite D call. Deletions cut 5 bases from V and 4 bases from J, with 15 bases between. Germline loops: CDR1 MNHEY, CDR2 SVGAGI. This CDR3 comprises 15 residues. The CDR3, as DNA: TGTGCCAGCAGTGTACTACCCTCTGCTTACAATGAGCAGTTCTTC. This gives the protein CASSVLPSAYNEQFF.

A remark on this clonotype: At one end the junction does not follow the germline gene, possibly because of a read error. The genes are TRBV12-3 or TRBV12-4 and TRBJ2-2; D is tentatively TRBD1 or TRBD2 (6 bases each). This CDR3 spans 15 amino acids. The CDR3 coding sequence is TGTGCCAACAGTGTTCGGAAGGGGGGCACCGGAGAGCTGTTTTTT. Its translation is CANSVRKGGTGELFF.

A note on this clonotype: A much larger clonotype is one base distant, so this may be a read error. V gene TRBV6-1 combines with J gene TRBJ2-1; the match to TRBD1 covers 7 bases. Germline CDR1 reads MNHNS; CDR2 reads SASEGT. The CDR3 extends over 19 amino acids. In nucleotides, the CDR3 is TGTGCCGGCAGTGAAAGCACAGGGGTCCCCTTACCCTCCTACAATGAGCAGTTCTTC. This codes for CAGSESTGVPLPSYNEQFF.

Comments on this clonotype: It may be a read error: a sequence one base away is much more abundant. No conserved phenylalanine or tryptophan ends this CDR3, so it is likely a read error. The chain couples TRBV6-1 to TRBJ1-5; 7 nucleotides line up with TRBD1. V gave up 8 bases and J gave up 2 bases; unmatched junction bases: 6. In germline, CDR1 is MNHNS, CDR2 SASEGT. The CDR3 loop spans 14 amino acids. CDR3 sequence (DNA): TGTGCCAGCTTCGAGGGGGCTGGCAATCAGCCCCAGCATCTT. As protein: CASFEGAGNQPQHL.

The gene calls are TRBV11-2 and TRBJ2-7; D perhaps matches TRBD1 (6 bases). CDR1 and CDR2 from the germline V gene are SGHAT and FQNNGV. Trimming shortened V by 0 bases and J by 2 bases, and 20 bases separated the two germline ends. The CDR3 has 18 residues. CDR3 sequence reads: CASSLDAPDRRATYEQYF. DNA for the CDR3: TGTGCCAGCAGCTTAGATGCCCCGGACAGACGAGCGACCTACGAGCAGTACTTC.

Worth noting for this clonotype: At one end, the junction sequence differs from germline, possibly due to a read error. This chain uses TRBV5-1 with TRBJ2-1; 13 bases match TRBD2. CDR1 is SGHRS, CDR2 YFSETQ, per germline. CDR3 length: 17 residues. CDR3 coding DNA: TGCGCCAGCGGCTTGCGAAATGGACTAGCGGGAGTGAAGGAGCAGTTCTTC. Amino acids: CASGLRNGLAGVKEQFF.

As regards this clonotype: This CDR3 is missing its conserved last phenylalanine or tryptophan, likely due to a read error. This chain links TRBV5-8 with TRBJ2-3; weak D call: TRBD1 (6 bases). Germline V gene lookup returns CDR1 SGHTS and CDR2 YDEGEE. The CDR3 length is 13 residues. The CDR3 sequence: CVSRKIQGIAQYL. The CDR3 DNA follows: TGTGTCAGCAGAAAGATCCAGGGGATTGCGCAGTATCTT.

The chain combines TRBV11-3 with TRBJ2-7, with TRBD2 matching over 7 bases. The CDR3 totals 15 residues. The ends lost 5 bases at V and 4 bases at J; junction bases unmatched: 11. The germline gives CDR1 SGHNT, CDR2 YENEEA. As DNA, the CDR3 is TGTGCCAGCAGCGTGGGGGGGGGAAACTCATACGAGCAGTACTTC. It specifies CASSVGGGNSYEQYF.

As for this clonotype: Since no conserved phenylalanine or tryptophan closes the CDR3, a read error is the likely cause. The chain carries TRBV11-3 and TRBJ2-1; D remains unclear. The CDR3 totals 16 residues. Trimming removed 1 base from V and 2 bases from J, with 12 bases in between. Germline CDR1 reads SGHNT; CDR2 reads YENEEA. DNA of the CDR3: TGTGCCAGCAGCTTAGGTATAGTGGGCACCTACAATGAGCAGTTCTCC. Translated, it gives CASSLGIVGTYNEQFS.

In this sample, this clonotype turned up many times. J is TRBJ2-3 and V is TRBV4-1, with a tentative D call TRBD2 (5 bases). Trimming shortened V by 4 bases and J by 0 bases, and 14 bases separated the two germline ends. The CDR3 runs to 16 residues. Per the germline V gene, CDR1 is MGHRA and CDR2 is YSYEKL. The CDR3, as DNA: TGCGCCAGCAGCCTCTCCGGAGGACCTAGCACAGATACGCAGTATTTT. This codes for CASSLSGGPSTDTQYF.

As concerns this clonotype: At one of its ends the junction is not consistent with the germline gene, which may arise from a read error. The rearrangement links TRBV11-2 to TRBJ1-1; 9 bases fit TRBD1. The CDR3 is 17 residues long. Germline V gene sequence: CDR1 SGHAT, CDR2 FQNNGV. The CDR3 region has the DNA TGTGCCAGCAACTCCCAAGGGACAGGGTCGGAACATGCTGAAGTTTTCTTT. Translating it yields CASNSQGTGSEHAEVFF.

To note about this clonotype: Sequence at one end of the junction differs from germline and may be a read error. The chain recombines TRBV6-6 with TRBJ2-5; maybe TRBD2 (5 bases). Germline V gene sequence: CDR1 MNHNY, CDR2 SVGAGI (reference sequence). The CDR3 totals 14 residues. The CDR3 here is CASTVRGKQETQNF. The CDR3 DNA reads as TGTGCCAGCACCGTACGGGGAAAACAAGAGACCCAGAATTTC.

This clonotype appeared many times. This chain uses TRBV13 with TRBJ2-7, with TRBD2 matching over 14 bases. V shed 4 bases, J shed 6 bases, and the junction held 8 bases outside the gene matches. Germline assignment: CDR1 PRHDT and CDR2 FYEKMQ (reference sequence). The CDR3 consists of 16 residues. The CDR3 region is CASSSDGTSGSPEQYF. The CDR3 DNA sequence: TGTGCCAGCAGCTCAGACGGGACTAGCGGGAGTCCCGAGCAGTACTTC.

With respect to this clonotype: A read error may produce the germline difference seen at one junction end. The chain employs TRBV11-2 and TRBJ1-5; D perhaps matches TRBD1 (5 bases). The CDR3 loop spans 13 amino acids. Germline CDR1 is SGHAT and CDR2 is FQNNGV. The CDR3 DNA is TGTGCCGGCAGCTACAGCCAGGGACAGCCCCAGCATTTT. It yields the protein CAGSYSQGQPQHF.

This clonotype was seen repeatedly, ten times or more. This CDR3 is CAISGRQGNEQFF. The CDR3 region has the DNA TGTGCCATCAGTGGGAGACAGGGCAATGAGCAGTTCTTC. The gene calls are TRBV10-3 and TRBJ2-1; TRBD1 matches at 7 bases. V gave up 4 bases and J gave up 6 bases; unmatched junction bases: 3. The CDR3 totals 13 residues. Per the germline V gene, CDR1 is ENHRY and CDR2 is SYGVKD.

Worth noting for this clonotype: No conserved phenylalanine or tryptophan ends this CDR3, so it is likely a read error. This chain links TRBV28 with TRBJ2-5; 10 bases map to TRBD2. Germline values: CDR1 MDHEN, CDR2 SYDVKM. The CDR3 spans 11 residues. The ends lost 5 bases at V and 9 bases at J; junction bases unmatched: 0. DNA of the CDR3: TGTGCCAGCAGTCTAGCGGGGGCCCAGTACTAC. Protein: CASSLAGAQYY.

This clonotype was seen ten or more times. The chain recombines TRBV6-5 with TRBJ1-2; a possible D gene is TRBD1 (5 bases). The CDR3 has 15 amino acids. The germline V gene encodes CDR1 MNHEY and CDR2 SVGAGI. The V and J ends lost 3 bases and 0 bases respectively, with 11 bases between them. The CDR3 loop is CASSYGQGPNYGYTF. CDR3 bases: TGTGCCAGCAGTTATGGTCAGGGACCTAACTATGGCTACACCTTC.